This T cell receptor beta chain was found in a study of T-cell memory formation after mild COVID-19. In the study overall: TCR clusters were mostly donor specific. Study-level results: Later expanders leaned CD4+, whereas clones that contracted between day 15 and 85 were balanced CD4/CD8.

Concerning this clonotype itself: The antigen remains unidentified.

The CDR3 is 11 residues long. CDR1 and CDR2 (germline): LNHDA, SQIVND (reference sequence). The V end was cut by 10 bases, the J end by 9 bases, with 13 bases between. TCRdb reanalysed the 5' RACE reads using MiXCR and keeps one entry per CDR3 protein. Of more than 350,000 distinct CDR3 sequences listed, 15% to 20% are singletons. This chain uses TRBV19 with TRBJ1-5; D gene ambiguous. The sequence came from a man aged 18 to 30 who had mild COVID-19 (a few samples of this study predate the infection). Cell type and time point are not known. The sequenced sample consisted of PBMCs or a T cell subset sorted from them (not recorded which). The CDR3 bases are TGTGCCACCAGCACGGCAGGGCCCCAGCATTTT. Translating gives CATSTAGPQHF.